This TCR beta chain derives from a study of neoadjuvant anti-PD-1 for oral cavity cancer (dated by TCRdb to the early 2020s). Describing the broader study: Three to four biweekly doses of nivolumab at 3 mg/kg were mostly administered to patients before curative-intent surgical resection. There were roughly 11 patients in the parent correlative cohort, and the response rate was less than 40%. Patients who did not progress were given a fourth nivolumab dose at about day 43 and had definitive surgical resection on days 50-56. Under RECIST 1.1, a patient counted as a responder if showing complete response, partial response or stable disease, and as a non-responder if showing progression.

For deep sequencing, PBMC libraries mostly used approximately 0.45 ug of input genomic DNA, with six replicates for each sample. The immunoSEQ hsTCRbeta kit was used to prepare TCRbeta libraries, following the manufacturer's instructions. The finished libraries were brought together in one pool at roughly 2.7 nM, which was then read using an Illumina NovaSeq 6000 S4 flow cell. In the authors' own workflow: The immunoSEQ Analyzer handled quality control and preprocessing of the raw data. The analysis was restricted to productive rearrangements, with each unique CDR3 amino acid sequence defining a clonotype. Repertoire clonality was estimated as the Gini-Simpson index, which was calculated using the R package tcR. Student's t test was used to compare Gini indices, while Pearson correlation assessed associations with tumor size change. TCRdb obtained this table from immuneACCESS and retained in-frame rearrangements with V and J assigned. These tables miss some clones; where compared with another copy, unresolved V genes account for less than half of the shortfall, and the remainder is unexplained. D and trimming come from the DNA, and the V and J calls and clone size come from that table. The sample has approximately 37,000 clones on record, just under 90% of them singletons. The ten top clones hold under 4% of the sample.

This clone was recorded once. Its recognized antigen is unknown. No base quality information exists; no much larger clone differs at one position. Study-level results and caveats: TCR analyses included only three patients per response group, and the authors called for larger cohorts for validation. After neoadjuvant nivolumab, significantly higher T cell clonality (Gini index) was found within PBMCs in non-responders than in responders. A higher pretreatment blood Treg/Th17 ratio correlated with both higher pretreatment blood TCRbeta clonality and lower post-treatment tumor TCRbeta clonality.

This sample's time point label indicates: before neoadjuvant nivolumab. Patients had been newly diagnosed with stage II-IVA oral cavity squamous cell carcinoma, and no prior systemic or radiation treatment had been given to the patients. Everyone in the cohort had locally advanced, HPV-negative oral cavity squamous cell carcinoma. Peripheral blood mononuclear cells were analyzed directly, without maintenance or expansion in culture. Samples were obtained from a longitudinal correlative study of a single-arm phase II trial of neoadjuvant nivolumab in oral cavity squamous cell carcinoma. Genomic DNA-based TCRbeta sequencing was performed on subject-matched pre- and post-treatment PBMCs and tumors from three responders and three non-responders. Peripheral blood mononuclear cells were drawn once before nivolumab treatment and a second time after treatment, when surgery took place. The Maxwell RSC DNA from Cells kit was used to isolate genomic DNA from PBMCs.

Trimming leaves V shorter by 6 bases and J shorter by 5 bases, with the junction holding 5 bases beyond the gene matches. The CDR3 sequence holds 14 residues, the cysteine and phenylalanine included. CDR3 DNA only is kept here, 42 bases in frame from base 1. CDR1 and CDR2 were assigned from the germline V gene as SNHLY and FYNNEI. Here the sequenced sample was PBMCs, taken before nivolumab (anti-PD-1) treatment. The source of this sequence is a person aged 35 to 85 with oral cavity squamous cell carcinoma. This chain joins TRBV2 to TRBJ1-1, and 11 bases in between align with TRBD1. At the DNA level, the sequence is TGTGCCAGCAGCGGACAGGGGGCCGTGACTGAAGCTTTCTTT. This gives the protein CASSGQGAVTEAFF.